These 22 T cell receptor beta chains originate from one sample sequenced in a study of T cells in Graves' hyperthyroidism and ophthalmopathy. Authors of the study amplified TCR beta CDR3 regions from RNA transcripts. In the first-round RT-PCR of the TCR CDR3, the HTBI primer set was used. A single record per CDR3 protein comes from TCRdb applying MiXCR to the multiplex PCR reads. The sample includes more than 450,000 distinct CDR3 sequences, less than 20% seen only once; the top ten take roughly 47%. Material for sequencing was blood. The receptor source for this set is a man aged 35 to 55 with Graves' ophthalmopathy.

This clonotype appeared a few times. V is TRBV6-2 or TRBV6-3 and J is TRBJ1-1; D is undetermined. V shed 4 bases and J shed 4 bases, with 10 bases lying between them. This CDR3 contains 13 residues. The germline gives CDR1 MNHEY, CDR2 SVGEGT. The CDR3 loop reads CASSSYGFTEAFF. The CDR3 DNA sequence: TGTGCCAGCAGTTCCTATGGTTTCACTGAAGCTTTCTTT.

This clonotype was seen at least ten times. The genes are TRBV30 and TRBJ2-1; 10 bases line up with TRBD2. Germline lookup yields CDR1 GTSNPN and CDR2 SVGIG (reference sequence). Trimming cost V 7 bases and J 7 bases; bases outside gene matches: 7. This CDR3 contains 13 residues. The CDR3 reads CAFTSGTLNEQFF. The CDR3 DNA follows: TGTGCCTTTACTAGCGGGACGTTGAATGAGCAGTTCTTC.

This clonotype was counted ten times or more. The chain uses TRBV6-2 or TRBV6-3 and TRBJ1-1, with 9 nucleotides matching TRBD1. With V trimmed by 4 bases and J by 4 bases, 13 bases remained unmatched. Germline lookup yields CDR1 MNHEY and CDR2 SVGEGT. This CDR3 comprises 17 residues. CDR3 in DNA: TGTGCCAGCAGTTTTAACCGGGACAGGGCTTTGAGCACTGAAGCTTTCTTT. This translates into CASSFNRDRALSTEAFF.

This clonotype was recorded many times. The chain joins TRBV20-1 to TRBJ2-3; perhaps TRBD1 as D (5 bases). The V gene's germline CDR1 is DFQATT and CDR2 SNEGSKA (reference sequence). Trimming stripped 0 bases from V and 1 base from J, with 11 bases between. The CDR3 totals 15 residues. The CDR3 protein is CSAREKGWGTDTQYF. The CDR3 DNA reads TGCAGTGCTAGAGAGAAGGGGTGGGGCACAGATACGCAGTATTTT.

The chain couples TRBV5-5 to TRBJ2-1; 10 nucleotides match TRBD1. The CDR3 consists of 17 residues. V gave up 3 bases and J gave up 0 bases; unmatched junction bases: 6. Germline V gene data show CDR1 as SGHKS and CDR2 as YYEKEE (reference sequence). DNA for the CDR3: TGTGCCAGCAGCTGGACCGGACAGGGGGGCTCCTACAATGAGCAGTTCTTC. Protein product: CASSWTGQGGSYNEQFF. Filled out from reference TRBV5-5 and TRBJ2-1, the complete variable domain reads DAGVTQSPTHLIKTRGQQVTLRCSPISGHKSVSWYQQVLGQGPQFIFQYYEKEERGRGNFPDRFSARQFPNYSSELNVNALLLGDSALYLCASSWTGQGGSYNEQFFGPGTRLTVL.

In the case of this clonotype: At one of its ends the junction is not consistent with the germline gene, which may arise from a read error. The gene calls are TRBV20-1 and TRBJ2-7; TRBD2 agrees at 12 bases. Looked up from germline, CDR1 is DFQATT and CDR2 is SNEGSKA (reference sequence). CDR3 length: 14 amino acids. The CDR3 coding sequence is TGCAGTGCTGAGACTAGCGGGAGCTCCTACGAACAGTACTTC. Its protein product is CSAETSGSSYEQYF.

This clonotype has a count of ten or more. The CDR3 is CAISDPRGDFSYNEQFF. The CDR3 nucleotides read TGTGCCATCAGTGACCCCAGGGGCGACTTTTCCTACAATGAGCAGTTCTTC. The V call is TRBV10-3, the J call TRBJ2-1; D may be TRBD1 (6 bases). Germline CDR1 ENHRY, CDR2 SYGVKD. CDR3 length: 17 amino acids. Trimming shortened V by 3 bases and J by 1 base, and 16 bases separated the two germline ends.

In this sample, this clonotype turned up many times. CDR3 in DNA: TGTGCCAGCAGCCAAGGAACTAAGGCGGCTTTCTTT. Residues: CASSQGTKAAFF. V usage is TRBV3-1 and J usage is TRBJ1-1, with D uncertain. CDR3 length: 12 amino acids. Germline V gene lookup returns CDR1 LGHDT and CDR2 YNNKEL (reference sequence). V dropped 1 base and J dropped 11 bases, with 11 bases sitting between them.

This clonotype has ten or more counts. The rearrangement uses TRBV7-8 and TRBJ1-6; no reliable D call. CDR1 SGHVS and CDR2 FQNEAQ come from the germline V gene. The CDR3 spans 14 residues. Trimming removed 4 bases at V and 10 bases at J, with 14 bases between. Here the CDR3 DNA reads TGTGCCAGCAGCTCTCGGACGGTTTGGTCACCCCTCCACTTT. Translation gives CASSSRTVWSPLHF. Filled out from reference TRBV7-8 and TRBJ1-6, the complete variable domain reads GAGVSQSPRYKVAKRGQDVALRCDPISGHVSLFWYQQALGQGPEFLTYFQNEAQLDKSGLPSDRFFAERPEGSVSTLKIQRTQQEDSAVYLCASSSRTVWSPLHFGNGTRLTVT.

The chain has TRBV6-2 or TRBV6-3 and TRBJ1-2; unclear D gene. The CDR3 is 14 amino acids. V was trimmed by 8 bases and J by 2 bases, leaving 15 bases between them. Germline V gene lookup returns CDR1 MNHEY and CDR2 SVGEGT. CDR3 amino acids: CASARPKSNYGYTF. In DNA form, the CDR3 reads TGTGCCAGCGCAAGACCCAAGTCAAACTATGGCTACACCTTC.

V usage is TRBV5-5 and J usage is TRBJ2-3; 12 positions match TRBD2. Trimming took 3 bases from V and 6 from J; bases not matched to a gene: 11. Germline assignment: CDR1 SGHKS and CDR2 YYEKEE (reference sequence). CDR3 size: 17 residues. DNA for the CDR3: TGTGCCAGCAGCTCCTTGACTAGCGGGGGCCTAAAGGATACGCAGTATTTT. It encodes CASSSLTSGGLKDTQYF.

The chain carries TRBV29-1 and TRBJ2-1; D remains ambiguous. Germline loops: CDR1 SQVTM, CDR2 ANQGSEA. The V end lost 7 bases, the J end lost 0 bases, and 13 bases lay between the germline ends. The CDR3 has 14 residues. CDR3 in DNA: TGCAGCGCCCCGACGGAGAACTCCTACAATGAGCAGTTCTTC. It specifies CSAPTENSYNEQFF.

With regard to this clonotype: One base away lies a much larger clone, so this may be a sequencing read error. The chain recombines TRBV13 with TRBJ1-2; D gene ambiguous. Germline V gives CDR1 PRHDT, CDR2 FYEKMQ (reference sequence). CDR3 length: 15 residues. The CDR3 nucleotides read TGTGCCGGCAGCTTGTTAACCAGCTTAAACTATGGCTACACCTTC. It translates to CAGSLLTSLNYGYTF.

This clonotype was observed a handful of times. The rearrangement uses TRBV27 and TRBJ1-5; D is possibly TRBD1 (6 bases). The CDR3 is 17 amino acids. Germline V CDR1 and CDR2: MNHEY, SMNVEV (reference sequence). V gave up 3 bases and J gave up 1 base, with 16 bases separating them. The CDR3: CASSLRGGQGSNQPQHF. CDR3 in DNA: TGTGCCAGCAGTTTGAGGGGGGGGCAGGGGAGCAATCAGCCCCAGCATTTT.

The J gene is TRBJ2-1, the V gene TRBV14; D is uncertain. V lost 0 bases to trimming and J lost 0 bases, with 15 bases between them. The CDR3 is 18 residues long. Germline values: CDR1 SGHDN, CDR2 FVKESK. The CDR3 here is CASSQDVPRGVSYNEQFF. The CDR3 DNA reads as TGTGCCAGCAGCCAAGATGTCCCAAGAGGTGTCTCCTACAATGAGCAGTTCTTC.

Only a few counts were recorded for this clonotype. V is TRBV28 and J is TRBJ2-2; tentatively, D is TRBD2 (6 bases). The CDR3 contains 14 residues. V was pared by 3 bases and J by 7 bases, with 12 bases between. Looked up from germline, CDR1 is MDHEN and CDR2 is SYDVKM. The CDR3 region has the DNA TGTGCCAGCAGTTTTCGTAGCGGCCGCGGGGAGCTGTTTTTT. Protein: CASSFRSGRGELFF.

This chain joins TRBV19 and TRBJ1-1, with D hard to call. CDR3 size: 14 residues. Germline CDR1 is LNHDA and CDR2 is SQIVND (reference sequence). V lost 7 bases to trimming and J lost 0 bases, with 12 bases between them. The CDR3 sequence: CASTWTGVNTEAFF. CDR3 nucleotide sequence: TGTGCCAGTACGTGGACGGGCGTGAACACTGAAGCTTTCTTT.

The chain couples TRBV7-8 to TRBJ2-2; D possibly corresponds to TRBD1 (5 bases). V lost 6 bases and J lost 2, with 16 bases in between. CDR3 length: 16 residues. Germline V gives CDR1 SGHVS, CDR2 FQNEAQ. As DNA, the CDR3 is TGTGCCAGCAGTCGTACCCTCCAGGGTAACACCGGGGAGCTGTTTTTT. Translation: CASSRTLQGNTGELFF.

Only a few counts were recorded for this clonotype. The rearrangement uses TRBV7-9 and TRBJ2-1, with TRBD1 matching over 9 bases. V trimming: 2 bases; J trimming: 12 bases; junction bases outside the gene matches: 2. Germline CDR1 reads SEHNR; CDR2 reads FQNEAQ (reference sequence). This CDR3 contains 12 residues. In DNA, the CDR3 is TGTGCCAGCAGCTTACGACAGGGGGGGCAGTTCTTC. It specifies CASSLRQGGQFF.

This clonotype was detected ten times or more. The gene calls are TRBV3-1 and TRBJ1-2; D not certain. The CDR3 consists of 12 residues. The germline V gene encodes CDR1 LGHDT and CDR2 YNNKEL (reference sequence). V was trimmed by 1 base and J by 8 bases, leaving 8 bases between them. CDR3 protein: CASSQGPGGYTF. The CDR3 DNA reads TGTGCCAGCAGCCAAGGGCCAGGAGGCTACACCTTC.

The gene calls are TRBV4-2 and TRBJ2-7, with 12 bases fitting TRBD2. Unmatched junction bases numbered 10, after V lost 1 base and J lost 3 bases. Per the germline V gene, CDR1 is LGHNA and CDR2 is YNFKEQ. The CDR3 has 18 amino acids. CDR3 DNA: TGTGCCAGCAGCCAAGGAGCTAGCGGGAGGGAAATAGGCTACGAGCAGTACTTC. Its protein product is CASSQGASGREIGYEQYF.

This clonotype came up many times. This sequence joins TRBV7-6 and TRBJ2-1; D not certain. Per germline, CDR1 SGHVS and CDR2 FNYEAQ. This CDR3 contains 12 residues. V was shortened by 0 bases and J by 8 bases, with 5 bases between the two germline ends. The DNA of the CDR3 is TGTGCCAGCAGCTTAGCGGACGATGAGCAGTTCTTC. Amino acids: CASSLADDEQFF. Supplemented by reference TRBV7-6 and TRBJ2-1, the full variable domain reads GAGVSQSPRYKVTKRGQDVALRCDPISGHVSLYWYRQALGQGPEFLTYFNYEAQQDKSGLPNDRFSAERPEGSISTLTIQRTEQRDSAMYRCASSLADDEQFFGPGTRLTVL.